The next 13 T cell receptor beta chains were all read from a single sample in a study of identical twins. MiXCR, run by TCRdb on the 5' RACE reads, gives a single entry per CDR3 protein. In the table there are roughly 240,000 distinct CDR3 sequences, roughly 7% of which are singletons. This same sample was also taken into another study, of yellow fever vaccine responses in identical twins.

Sequenced sample: memory (CD45RO+) T cells sorted from blood. The source of these receptors is a woman aged 18-29 years in good health.

This clonotype was seen a few times. Mismatch with germline at one junction end may stem from a read error. The rearrangement uses TRBV4-2 and TRBJ2-1; maybe TRBD1 (5 bases). The length of the CDR3 is 17 residues. Germline V gene sequence: CDR1 LGHNA, CDR2 YNFKEQ. This CDR3 is CASNQDARGLAYNEQFF. The CDR3 coding sequence is TGTGCCAGCAACCAAGATGCTAGGGGATTGGCCTACAATGAGCAGTTCTTC.

This clonotype was seen at least ten times. The chain is built from TRBV6-1 and TRBJ2-2; D call uncertain. V lost 6 bases, J lost 6 bases, and 11 bases lay in between. CDR1 MNHNS and CDR2 SASEGT come from the germline V gene. The CDR3 is made up of 13 amino acids. DNA for the CDR3: TGTGCCAGCAGCGAATTTGGTGCCGGGGAGCTGTTTTTT. Protein: CASSEFGAGELFF.

This clonotype was seen repeatedly, ten times or more. This chain joins TRBV5-1 and TRBJ1-4; D is perhaps TRBD1 (5 bases). Germline V lookup: CDR1 SGHRS, CDR2 YFSETQ. V lost 7 bases and J lost 7, with 23 bases in between. The CDR3 covers 16 residues. The CDR3 nucleotides are TGCGCCAGCTCTCTTACTACCGGGACTCGAGGTGAAAAACTGTTTTTT. Amino acids: CASSLTTGTRGEKLFF.

The CDR3: CASSGQGNSPLHF. In DNA, the CDR3 is TGTGCCAGCAGCGGACAGGGGAATTCACCCCTCCACTTT. V usage is TRBV7-9 and J usage is TRBJ1-6; the match to TRBD1 covers 9 bases. Trimming at V came to 5 bases and at J to 7 bases, leaving 0 bases not matched to a gene. Germline V gives CDR1 SEHNR, CDR2 FQNEAQ (reference sequence). This CDR3 region has 13 residues.

This clonotype was detected only a few times. The chain has TRBV18 and TRBJ1-1, with 8 positions matching TRBD1. The junction had 3 bases not matched to a gene; V was cut back by 2 bases and J by 4 bases. Germline values: CDR1 KGHSH, CDR2 LQKENI. The CDR3 runs to 14 residues. CDR3 region: CASSPVTGGTEAFF. The DNA for the CDR3 is TGTGCCAGCTCACCAGTTACAGGGGGCACTGAAGCTTTCTTT.

V gene TRBV7-9 combines with J gene TRBJ2-5; D may be TRBD2 (6 bases). Trimming stripped 0 bases from V and 3 bases from J, with 11 bases between. The CDR3 is 15 residues long. Germline values: CDR1 SEHNR, CDR2 FQNEAQ (reference sequence). CDR3 sequence (DNA): TGTGCCAGCAGCTTAGCGTTGTGGGGGGAAGAGACCCAGTACTTC. Amino acids: CASSLALWGEETQYF.

The chain couples TRBV6-2 or TRBV6-3 to TRBJ2-1; D unresolved. CDR3 length: 15 residues. Trimming cost V 2 bases and J 0 bases, with 8 bases left between them. CDR1 and CDR2 from the germline V gene are MNHEY and SVGEGT. The CDR3 nucleotides are TGTGCCAGCAGTTACGAAAGGAGCTCCTACAATGAGCAGTTCTTC. This codes for CASSYERSSYNEQFF.

The sample holds many counts of this clonotype. This sequence joins TRBV7-9 and TRBJ2-1, with TRBD2 matching 11 bases. V shed 6 bases, J shed 4 bases, and the junction held 11 bases outside the gene matches. This CDR3 is built from 17 residues. Germline V CDR1 and CDR2: SEHNR, FQNEAQ (reference sequence). CDR3 in amino acids: CASRFSSGRTQYNEQFF. CDR3 sequence (DNA): TGTGCCAGCAGGTTCTCTAGCGGGAGGACCCAATACAATGAGCAGTTCTTC.

This clonotype was detected ten times or more. The CDR3 DNA sequence: TGTGCCAGCAGCTTAGACAGGAACACAGATACGCAGTATTTT. This translates into CASSLDRNTDTQYF. The chain couples TRBV7-8 to TRBJ2-3; maybe TRBD1 (5 bases). Per germline, CDR1 SGHVS and CDR2 FQNEAQ. The CDR3 totals 14 residues. The V end lost 1 base, the J end lost 2 bases, and 7 bases lay between the germline ends.

In its sample, this clonotype was seen a few times. The rearrangement joins TRBV6-2 or TRBV6-3 to TRBJ2-7; 10 bases line up with TRBD2. V was pared by 5 bases and J by 2 bases, with 3 bases of the junction left unmatched. This CDR3 spans 14 amino acids. CDR1 is MNHEY, CDR2 SVGEGT, per germline. Here the CDR3 reads CASSPSGRAYEQYF. CDR3 in DNA: TGTGCCAGCAGTCCCAGCGGGAGGGCCTACGAGCAGTACTTC.

This clonotype showed up just a few times. The genes are TRBV20-1 and TRBJ2-3; 13 positions agree with TRBD2. The CDR3 totals 16 residues. The V and J ends lost 8 bases and 3 bases, in that order; junction bases with no gene match: 11. CDR1 and CDR2 from the germline V gene are DFQATT and SNEGSKA (reference sequence). Written as DNA, the CDR3 is TGCAGTCCGGGACTAGCGGGATCCATAACAACAGATACGCAGTATTTT. It yields the protein CSPGLAGSITTDTQYF.

This clonotype was detected a few times. The chain is built from TRBV5-1 and TRBJ2-3, with 8 bases fitting TRBD1. The germline V gene has CDR1 SGHRS and CDR2 YFSETQ. The trim removed 5 bases at V and 0 bases at J, leaving 8 bases unmatched. The CDR3 consists of 16 residues. The CDR3 DNA sequence: TGCGCCAGCAGGCGCACAGGGGGACCTAGCACAGATACGCAGTATTTT. It translates to CASRRTGGPSTDTQYF. Filled out from reference TRBV5-1 and TRBJ2-3, the complete variable domain reads KAGVTQTPRYLIKTRGQQVTLSCSPISGHRSVSWYQQTPGQGLQFLFEYFSETQRNKGNFPGRFSGRQFSNSRSEMNVSTLELGDSALYLCASRRTGGPSTDTQYFGPGTRLTVL.

The chain carries TRBV6-4 and TRBJ2-4; TRBD2 might be the D (6 bases). Germline CDR1 is MRHNA and CDR2 is SNTAGT. V dropped 6 bases and J dropped 5 bases, with 14 bases sitting between them. The length of the CDR3 is 14 residues. CDR3 protein: CASSRPGEENIQYF. The CDR3 coding sequence is TGTGCCAGCAGCCGCCCGGGGGAGGAAAACATTCAGTACTTC.